This T cell receptor (beta chain) is drawn from a study of cytomegalovirus exposure and HLA in healthy donors. With 6 bases removed from V and 4 bases from J, the gap between germline ends came to 12 bases. The CDR3 is made up of 14 amino acids. Germline assignment: CDR1 SGHAT and CDR2 FQNNGV. In the PCR, 60 Vbeta and 13 Jbeta primers were used. Assay: immunoSEQ multiplex PCR; the TCRdb copy retains only in-frame clones and omits some. The sample lists 150,000 to 200,000 clones, around 81% occurring once. The TCR originated in a man between 18 and 29 years old in good health and CMV-seronegative. The chain is built from TRBV11-2 and TRBJ2-2, with a weak D call TRBD2 (6 bases). Material for sequencing was PBMCs. The CDR3 spells CASRFGLLTGELFF. Written as DNA, the CDR3 is TGTGCCAGCAGATTCGGACTACTCACCGGGGAGCTGTTTTTT.